The text below deals with one T cell receptor beta chain. These data belong to a study of blood T cell repertoires in COVID-19. Study-level background: Nucleic acid was either cDNA or gDNA, and it came from T cells, B-cell-depleted T cells, or PBMCs.

CDR1 KGHSH and CDR2 LQKENI come from the germline V gene. V lost 5 bases, J lost 4 bases, and 11 bases lay in between. This CDR3 comprises 13 residues. Authors' methods: The assay estimated nucleated cells by amplifying reference gene primers. Profiled with immunoSEQ multiplex PCR; TCRdb holds only in-frame clones, not every one. The DNA was the basis for D and trimming; V, J and clone size are from that table. Among 150,000 to 200,000 clones listed, 83% were seen once. This TCR derives from an older woman with COVID-19, enrolled during active disease. The rearrangement uses TRBV18 and TRBJ1-1; D might be TRBD1 (5 bases). Sequenced input: peripheral blood. DNA of the CDR3: TGTGCCAGCTCATCAGGGTTAACCACTGAAGCTTTCTTT. Its translation is CASSSGLTTEAFF.